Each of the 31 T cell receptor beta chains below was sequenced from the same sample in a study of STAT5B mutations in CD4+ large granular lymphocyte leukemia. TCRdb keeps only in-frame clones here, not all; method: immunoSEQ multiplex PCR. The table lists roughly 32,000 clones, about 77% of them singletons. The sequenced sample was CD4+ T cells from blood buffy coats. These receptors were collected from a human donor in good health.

CDR3 DNA: TGTGCCAGCAGTTCCAGACTAGCGGGAGGCGAGCAGTACTTC. This gives the protein CASSSRLAGGEQYF. This chain joins TRBV27 and TRBJ2-7, with 13 bases fitting TRBD2. Trimming took 4 bases from V and 6 from J; bases not matched to a gene: 3. Per the germline V gene, CDR1 is MNHEY and CDR2 is SMNVEV (reference sequence). The CDR3 loop spans 14 amino acids.

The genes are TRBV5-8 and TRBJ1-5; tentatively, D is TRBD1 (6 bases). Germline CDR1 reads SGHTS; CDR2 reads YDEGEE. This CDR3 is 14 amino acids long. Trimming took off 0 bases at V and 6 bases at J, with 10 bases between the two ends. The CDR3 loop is CASSLDRVAQPQHF. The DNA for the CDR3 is TGTGCCAGCAGCTTGGACAGGGTTGCTCAGCCCCAGCATTTT.

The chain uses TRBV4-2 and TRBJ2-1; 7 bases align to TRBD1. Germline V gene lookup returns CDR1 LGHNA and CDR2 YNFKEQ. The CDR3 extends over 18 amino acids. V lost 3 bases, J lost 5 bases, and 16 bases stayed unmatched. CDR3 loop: CASSQPRGPGIEDNEQFF. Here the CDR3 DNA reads TGTGCCAGCAGCCAGCCTAGGGGGCCCGGAATTGAGGACAATGAGCAGTTCTTC.

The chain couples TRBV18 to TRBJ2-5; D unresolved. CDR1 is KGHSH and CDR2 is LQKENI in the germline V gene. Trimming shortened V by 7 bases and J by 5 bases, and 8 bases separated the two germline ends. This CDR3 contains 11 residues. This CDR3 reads CASFLQETQYF. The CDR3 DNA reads TGTGCCAGCTTCCTACAGGAGACCCAGTACTTC.

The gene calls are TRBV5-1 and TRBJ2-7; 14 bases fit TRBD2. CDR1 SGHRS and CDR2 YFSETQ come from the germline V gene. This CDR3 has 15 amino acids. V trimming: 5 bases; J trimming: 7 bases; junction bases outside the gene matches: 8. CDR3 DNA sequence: TGCGCCAGCAGTTCCGGACTAGCGGGAGGACGGGAGCAGTACTTC. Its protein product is CASSSGLAGGREQYF.

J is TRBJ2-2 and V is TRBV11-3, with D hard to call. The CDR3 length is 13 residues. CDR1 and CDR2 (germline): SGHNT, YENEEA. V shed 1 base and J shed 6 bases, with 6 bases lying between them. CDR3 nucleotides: TGTGCCAGCAGCTTAGGCCCCTCCGGGGAGCTGTTTTTT. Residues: CASSLGPSGELFF.

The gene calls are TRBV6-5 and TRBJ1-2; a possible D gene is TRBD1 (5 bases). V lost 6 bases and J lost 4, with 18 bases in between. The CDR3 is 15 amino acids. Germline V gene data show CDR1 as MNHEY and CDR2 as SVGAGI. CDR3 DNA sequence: TGTGCCAGCAGCCCTGGACTACCGAGGGGCTATGGCTACACCTTC. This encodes CASSPGLPRGYGYTF.

The CDR3 coding sequence is TGTGCCAGCAGCGCGCTCGGGACTAGCGGCACAGATACGCAGTATTTT. It yields the protein CASSALGTSGTDTQYF. This rearrangement joins TRBV9 to TRBJ2-3, with 10 bases matching TRBD2. CDR3 length equals 16 residues. Trimming at V came to 3 bases and at J to 1 base, leaving 5 bases not matched to a gene. Germline CDR1 SGDLS, CDR2 YYNGEE.

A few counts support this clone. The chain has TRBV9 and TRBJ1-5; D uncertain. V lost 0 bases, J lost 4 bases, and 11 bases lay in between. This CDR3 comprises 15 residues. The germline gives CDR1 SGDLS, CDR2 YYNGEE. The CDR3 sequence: CASSVGAGRNQPQHF. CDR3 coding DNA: TGTGCCAGCAGCGTAGGGGCAGGCCGTAATCAGCCCCAGCATTTT.

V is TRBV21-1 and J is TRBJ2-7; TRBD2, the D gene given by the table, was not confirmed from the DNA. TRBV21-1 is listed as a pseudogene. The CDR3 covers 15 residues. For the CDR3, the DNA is TGTGCCAGCACCCCCAGCGGGGGGTCTTCCTACGAGCAGTACTTC. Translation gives CASTPSGGSSYEQYF.

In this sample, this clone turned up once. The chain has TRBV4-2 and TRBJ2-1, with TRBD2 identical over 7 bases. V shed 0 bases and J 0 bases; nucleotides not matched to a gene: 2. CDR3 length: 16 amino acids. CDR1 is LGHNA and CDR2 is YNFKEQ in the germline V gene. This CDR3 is CASSQDTGGSYNEQFF. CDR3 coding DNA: TGTGCCAGCAGCCAAGATACGGGGGGCTCCTACAATGAGCAGTTCTTC.

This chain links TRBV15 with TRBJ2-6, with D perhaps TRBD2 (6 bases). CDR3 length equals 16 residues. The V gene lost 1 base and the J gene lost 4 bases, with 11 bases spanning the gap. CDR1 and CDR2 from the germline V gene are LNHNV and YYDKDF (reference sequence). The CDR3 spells CATSRVGGYGANVLTF. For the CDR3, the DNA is TGTGCCACCAGCAGAGTAGGAGGGTACGGGGCCAACGTCCTGACTTTC.

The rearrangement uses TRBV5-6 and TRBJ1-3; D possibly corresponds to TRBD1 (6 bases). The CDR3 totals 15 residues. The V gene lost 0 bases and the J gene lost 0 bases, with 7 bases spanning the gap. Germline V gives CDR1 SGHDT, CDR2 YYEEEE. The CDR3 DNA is TGTGCCAGCAGCTTGGCAGGGGTCTCTGGAAACACCATATATTTT. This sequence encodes CASSLAGVSGNTIYF. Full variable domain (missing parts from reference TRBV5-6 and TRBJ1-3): DAGVTQSPTHLIKTRGQQVTLRCSPKSGHDTVSWYQQALGQGPQFIFQYYEEEERQRGNFPDRFSGHQFPNYSSELNVNALLLGDSALYLCASSLAGVSGNTIYFGEGSWLTVV.

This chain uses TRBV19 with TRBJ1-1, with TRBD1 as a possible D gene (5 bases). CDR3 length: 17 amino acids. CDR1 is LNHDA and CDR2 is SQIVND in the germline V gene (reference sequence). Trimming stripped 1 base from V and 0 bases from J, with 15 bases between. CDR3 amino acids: CASSIGGLGALNTEAFF. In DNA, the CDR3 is TGTGCCAGTAGTATAGGGGGTTTAGGGGCCCTGAACACTGAAGCTTTCTTT.

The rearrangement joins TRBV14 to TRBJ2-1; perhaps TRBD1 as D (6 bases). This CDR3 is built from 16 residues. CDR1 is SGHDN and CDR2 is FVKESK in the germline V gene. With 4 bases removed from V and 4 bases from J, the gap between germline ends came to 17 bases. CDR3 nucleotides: TGTGCCAGCAGCCGTGGCTCAGGGGCGGGTTACAATGAGCAGTTCTTC. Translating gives CASSRGSGAGYNEQFF.

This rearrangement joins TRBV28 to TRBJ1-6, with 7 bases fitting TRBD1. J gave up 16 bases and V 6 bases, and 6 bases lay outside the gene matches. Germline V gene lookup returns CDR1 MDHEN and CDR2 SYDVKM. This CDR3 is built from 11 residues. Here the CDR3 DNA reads TGTGCCAGCAGCCCGACAGGGCAGCTCCACTTT. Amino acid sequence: CASSPTGQLHF.

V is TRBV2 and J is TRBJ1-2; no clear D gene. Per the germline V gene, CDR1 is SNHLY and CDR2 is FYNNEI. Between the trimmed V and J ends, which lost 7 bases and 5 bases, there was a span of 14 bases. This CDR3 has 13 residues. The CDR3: CASTSGLKYGYTF. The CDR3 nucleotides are TGTGCCAGCACCTCGGGGTTAAAGTATGGCTACACCTTC.

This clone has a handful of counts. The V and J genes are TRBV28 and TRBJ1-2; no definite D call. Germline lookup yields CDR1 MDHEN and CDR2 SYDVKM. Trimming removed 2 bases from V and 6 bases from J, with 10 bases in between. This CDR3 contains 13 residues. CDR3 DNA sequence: TGTGCCAGCAGTTTAACCGTGCCCGATGGCTACACCTTC. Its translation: CASSLTVPDGYTF.

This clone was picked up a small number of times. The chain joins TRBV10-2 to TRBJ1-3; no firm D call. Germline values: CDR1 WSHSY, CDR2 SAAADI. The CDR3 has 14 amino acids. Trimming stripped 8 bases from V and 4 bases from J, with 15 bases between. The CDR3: CASGGPDRGNTIYF. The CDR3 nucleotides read TGCGCCAGCGGCGGACCCGATCGAGGAAACACCATATATTTT.

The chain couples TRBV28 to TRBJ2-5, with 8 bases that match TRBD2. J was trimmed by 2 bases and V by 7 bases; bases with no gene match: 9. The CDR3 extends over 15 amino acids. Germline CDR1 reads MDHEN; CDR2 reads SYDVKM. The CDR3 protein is CASNRPGLEQETQYF. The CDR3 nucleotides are TGTGCCAGCAACCGCCCGGGACTAGAGCAAGAGACCCAGTACTTC.

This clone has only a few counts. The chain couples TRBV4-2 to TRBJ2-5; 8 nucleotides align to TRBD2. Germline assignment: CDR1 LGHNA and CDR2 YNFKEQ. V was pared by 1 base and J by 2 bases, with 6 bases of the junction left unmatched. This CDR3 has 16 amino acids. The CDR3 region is CASSQAGGPRQETQYF. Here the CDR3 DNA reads TGTGCCAGCAGCCAAGCGGGGGGGCCTAGGCAAGAGACCCAGTACTTC.

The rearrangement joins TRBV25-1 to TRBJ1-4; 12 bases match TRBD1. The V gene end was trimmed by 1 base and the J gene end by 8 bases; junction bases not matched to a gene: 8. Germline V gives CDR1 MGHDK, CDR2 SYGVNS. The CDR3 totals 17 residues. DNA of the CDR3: TGTGCCAGCAGTGAATTAGGGACAGGGGGCGTTCTAGAAAAACTGTTTTTT. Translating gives CASSELGTGGVLEKLFF.

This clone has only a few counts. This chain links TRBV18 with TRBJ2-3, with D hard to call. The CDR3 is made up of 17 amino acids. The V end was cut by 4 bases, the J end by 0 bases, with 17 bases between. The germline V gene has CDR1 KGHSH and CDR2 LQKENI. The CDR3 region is CASSRAAVAASTDTQYF. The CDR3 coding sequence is TGTGCCAGCTCACGGGCGGCAGTAGCAGCTAGCACAGATACGCAGTATTTT.

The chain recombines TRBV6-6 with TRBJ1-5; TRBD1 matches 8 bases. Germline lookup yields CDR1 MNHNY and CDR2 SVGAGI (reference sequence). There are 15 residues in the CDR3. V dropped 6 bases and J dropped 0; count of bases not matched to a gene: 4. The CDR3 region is CASRSQGDSNQPQHF. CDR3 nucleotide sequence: TGTGCCAGCAGATCACAGGGGGATAGCAATCAGCCCCAGCATTTT.

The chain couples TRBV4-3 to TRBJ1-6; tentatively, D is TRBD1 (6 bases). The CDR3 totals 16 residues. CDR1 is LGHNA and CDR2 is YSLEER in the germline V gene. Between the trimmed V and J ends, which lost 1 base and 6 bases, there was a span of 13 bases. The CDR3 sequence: CASSQVGGGGNSPLHF. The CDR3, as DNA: TGCGCCAGCAGCCAAGTAGGAGGGGGAGGTAATTCACCCCTCCACTTT.

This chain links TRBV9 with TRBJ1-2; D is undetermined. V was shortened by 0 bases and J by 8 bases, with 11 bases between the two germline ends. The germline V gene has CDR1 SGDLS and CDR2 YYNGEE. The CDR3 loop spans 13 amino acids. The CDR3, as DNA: TGTGCCAGCAGCGTAGACCCTTCGAGAGGCTACACCTTC. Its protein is CASSVDPSRGYTF.

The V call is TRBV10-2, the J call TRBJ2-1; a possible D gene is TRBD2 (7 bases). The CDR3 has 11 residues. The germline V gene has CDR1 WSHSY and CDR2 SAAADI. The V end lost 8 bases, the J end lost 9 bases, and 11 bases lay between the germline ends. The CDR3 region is CASGGGPEQFF. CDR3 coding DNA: TGCGCCAGCGGGGGGGGCCCTGAGCAGTTCTTC.

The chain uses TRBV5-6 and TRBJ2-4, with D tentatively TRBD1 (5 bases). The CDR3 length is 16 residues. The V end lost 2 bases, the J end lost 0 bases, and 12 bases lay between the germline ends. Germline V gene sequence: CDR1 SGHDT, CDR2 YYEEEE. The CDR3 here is CASSFSGPVAKNIQYF. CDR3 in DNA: TGTGCCAGCAGCTTCTCAGGGCCCGTAGCCAAAAACATTCAGTACTTC.

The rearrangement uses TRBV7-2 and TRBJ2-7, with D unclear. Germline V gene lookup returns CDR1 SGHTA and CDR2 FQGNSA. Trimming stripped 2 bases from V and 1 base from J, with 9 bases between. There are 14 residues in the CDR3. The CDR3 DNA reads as TGTGCCAGCAGCTTAATGCAAGGATCCTACGAGCAGTACTTC. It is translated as CASSLMQGSYEQYF.

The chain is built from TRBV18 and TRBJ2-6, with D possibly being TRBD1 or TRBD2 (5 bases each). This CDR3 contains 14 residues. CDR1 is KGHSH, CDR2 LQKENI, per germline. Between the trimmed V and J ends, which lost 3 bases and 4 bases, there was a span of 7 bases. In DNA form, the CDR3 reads TGTGCCAGCTCACCTGGGGACGGGGCCAACGTCCTGACTTTC. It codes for CASSPGDGANVLTF.

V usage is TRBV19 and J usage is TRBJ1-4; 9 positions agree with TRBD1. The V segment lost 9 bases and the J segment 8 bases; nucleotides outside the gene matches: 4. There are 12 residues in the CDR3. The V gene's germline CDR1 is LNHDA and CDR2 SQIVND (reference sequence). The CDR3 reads CASRQGDEKLFF. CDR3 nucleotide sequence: TGTGCCAGCCGACAGGGGGACGAAAAACTGTTTTTT.